The sequence of this TCR beta chain was determined in a study of T cell changes during pregnancy in multiple sclerosis. Germline assignment: CDR1 MDHEN and CDR2 SYDVKM. There are 18 residues in the CDR3. V was clipped by 3 bases and J by 5 bases, with 25 bases between them. Libraries were prepared by immunoSEQ multiplex PCR; TCRdb keeps only in-frame clonotypes and omits some of them. The data show around 81,000 clones, more than 90% seen once. This specimen was peripheral blood, taken after pregnancy. This rearrangement joins TRBV28 to TRBJ1-2; a possible D gene is TRBD1 (6 bases). This TCR derives from a female donor in good health, enrolled as a control in a pregnancy study. CDR3 sequence reads: CASSLAGDTPDYDYGYTF. CDR3 sequence (DNA): TGTGCCAGCAGTTTGGCCGGGGACACTCCGGATTATGATTATGGCTACACCTTC.